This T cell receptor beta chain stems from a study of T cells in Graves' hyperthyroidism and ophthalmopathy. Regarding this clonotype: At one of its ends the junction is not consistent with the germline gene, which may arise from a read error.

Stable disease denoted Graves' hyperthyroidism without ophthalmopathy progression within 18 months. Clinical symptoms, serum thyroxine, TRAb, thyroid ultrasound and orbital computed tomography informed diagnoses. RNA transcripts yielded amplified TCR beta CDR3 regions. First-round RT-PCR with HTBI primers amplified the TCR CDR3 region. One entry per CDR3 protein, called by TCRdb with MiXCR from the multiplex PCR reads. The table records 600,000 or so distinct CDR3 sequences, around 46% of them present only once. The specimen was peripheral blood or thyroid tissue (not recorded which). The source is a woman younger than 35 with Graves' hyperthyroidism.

The CDR3 DNA reads as TGTGCCAGCAGTAGCGCGGGGGGGGGACGTGGCTACACCTTC. Translation: CASSSAGGGRGYTF. V is TRBV10-3 and J is TRBJ1-2; tentatively, D is TRBD1 (5 bases). The germline gives CDR1 ENHRY, CDR2 SYGVKD. The CDR3 runs to 14 residues.